The text below deals with one TCR beta chain. Its target is unknown. Sequencing was performed with immunoSEQ multiplex PCR; in TCRdb, only in-frame clones are kept and a portion is missing. The table lists about 480,000 clones, roughly nine tenths of them singletons. This sample was taken from a study of Ad26.COV2.S vaccination and SARS-CoV-2 variants. There are 15 residues in the CDR3. Per the germline V gene, CDR1 is LNHNV and CDR2 is YYDKDF (reference sequence). Trimming pared 0 bases from V and 2 bases from J, leaving 11 bases between. Treatment reported: around 19 received Ad26.COV2.S at low or high dose, single or two shots; several received placebo; per-sample allocation not given. Samples were taken on day 63 after the first vaccine or placebo injection. The donor was a Boston adult aged 18-55 years. Overall study results and limits: Analytic work on TCR breadth and depth might have understated the full extent of total T cell responses.

Sequenced here: peripheral blood, sampled in a trial of Ad26.COV2.S vaccine versus placebo. The chain recombines TRBV15 with TRBJ2-7; D gene ambiguous. This clonotype was obtained from a person aged 18-60 years who received the Ad26.COV2.S COVID-19 vaccine or a placebo. CDR3 nucleotides: TGTGCCACCAGCAGAGATCGAGGCGGTACCTACGAGCAGTACTTC. This translates into CATSRDRGGTYEQYF.